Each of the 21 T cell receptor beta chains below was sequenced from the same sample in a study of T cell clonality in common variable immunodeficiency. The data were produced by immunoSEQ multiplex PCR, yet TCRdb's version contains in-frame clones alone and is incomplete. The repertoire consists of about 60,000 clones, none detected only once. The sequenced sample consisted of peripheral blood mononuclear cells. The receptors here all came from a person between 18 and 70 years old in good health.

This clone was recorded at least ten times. The CDR3 reads CAASKTSGNTGELFF. The CDR3 bases that were read are TGTGCCGCCTCCAAGACTAGCGGGAACACCGGGGAG. The chain couples TRBV19 to TRBJ2-2; 9 positions match TRBD2. The read finishes 3 residues shy of the CDR3 end, and the germline J gene is used to complete it. J lost 1 base, V lost 11 bases, and 8 bases had no gene match. The CDR3 spans 15 residues. The V gene's germline CDR1 is LNHDA and CDR2 SQIVND (reference sequence). Full variable domain (remainder filled in from reference TRBV19 and TRBJ2-2): DGGITQSPKYLFRKEGQNVTLSCEQNLNHDAMYWYRQDPGQGLRLIYYSQIVNDFQKGDIAEGYSVSREKKESFPLTVTSAQKNPTAFYLCAASKTSGNTGELFFGEGSRLTVL.

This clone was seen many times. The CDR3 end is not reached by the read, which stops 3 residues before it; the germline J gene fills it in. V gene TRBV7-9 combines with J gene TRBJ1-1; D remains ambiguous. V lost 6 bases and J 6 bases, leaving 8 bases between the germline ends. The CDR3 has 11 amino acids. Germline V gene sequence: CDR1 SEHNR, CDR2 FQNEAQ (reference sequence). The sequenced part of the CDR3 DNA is TGTGCCAGCAGTCCGGTTGCTGAA. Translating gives CASSPVAE. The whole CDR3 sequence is CASSPVAEAFF.

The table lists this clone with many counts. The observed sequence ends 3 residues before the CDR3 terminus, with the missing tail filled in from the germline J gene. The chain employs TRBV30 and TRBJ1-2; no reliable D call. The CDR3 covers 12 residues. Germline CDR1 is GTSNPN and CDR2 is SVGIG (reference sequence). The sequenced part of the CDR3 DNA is TGTGCCTGGAGTCCCGGCCGGGGAGGC. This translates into CAWSPGRGG. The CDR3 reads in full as CAWSPGRGGYTF. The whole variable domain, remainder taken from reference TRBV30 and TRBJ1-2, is SQTIHQWPATLVQPVGSPLSLECTVEGTSNPNLYWYRQAAGRGLQLLFYSVGIGQISSEVPQNLSASRPQDRQFILSSKKLLLSDSGFYLCAWSPGRGGYTFGSGTRLTVV.

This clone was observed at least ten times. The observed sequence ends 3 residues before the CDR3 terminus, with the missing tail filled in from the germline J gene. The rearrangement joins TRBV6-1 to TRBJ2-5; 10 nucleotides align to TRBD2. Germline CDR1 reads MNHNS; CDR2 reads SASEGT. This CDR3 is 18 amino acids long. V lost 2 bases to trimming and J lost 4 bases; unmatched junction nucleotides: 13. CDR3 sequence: CASSESSGRAFPLETQYF. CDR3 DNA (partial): TGTGCCAGCAGTGAATCGAGCGGGAGGGCCTTTCCCTTAGAGACC.

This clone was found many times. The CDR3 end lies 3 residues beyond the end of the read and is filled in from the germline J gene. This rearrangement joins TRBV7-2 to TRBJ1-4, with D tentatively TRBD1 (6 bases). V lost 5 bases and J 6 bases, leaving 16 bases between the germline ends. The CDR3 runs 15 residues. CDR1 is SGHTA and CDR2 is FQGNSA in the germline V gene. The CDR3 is CASSPGGAGDEKLFF. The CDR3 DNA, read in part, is TGTGCCAGCAGCCCTGGGGGGGCAGGCGATGAAAAA.

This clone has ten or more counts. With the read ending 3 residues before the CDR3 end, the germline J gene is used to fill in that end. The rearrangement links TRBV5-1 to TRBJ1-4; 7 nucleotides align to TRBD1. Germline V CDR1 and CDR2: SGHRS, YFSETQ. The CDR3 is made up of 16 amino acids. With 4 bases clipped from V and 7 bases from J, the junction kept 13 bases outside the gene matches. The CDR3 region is CASSEGTAWMTEKLFF. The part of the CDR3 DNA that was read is TGCGCCAGCAGCGAGGGGACAGCTTGGATGACTGAAAAA.

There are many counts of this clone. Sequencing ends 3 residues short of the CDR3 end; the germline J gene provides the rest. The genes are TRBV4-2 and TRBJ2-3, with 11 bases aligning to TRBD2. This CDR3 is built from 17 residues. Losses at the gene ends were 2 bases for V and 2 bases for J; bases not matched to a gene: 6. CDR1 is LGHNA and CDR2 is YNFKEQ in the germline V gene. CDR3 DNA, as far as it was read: TGTGCCAGCAGCCAACGTAGCGGGGGGGGCCTCACAGATACG. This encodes CASSQRSGGGLTDT. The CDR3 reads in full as CASSQRSGGGLTDTQYF.

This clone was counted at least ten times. Incomplete CDR3 DNA: TGCGCCAGCAGCTTGGCCGGGCGGGGTTGGATAGAGACC. Translated, it gives CASSLAGRGWIET. The whole CDR3 region reads CASSLAGRGWIETQYF. The chain carries TRBV5-1 and TRBJ2-5; possibly TRBD2 for D (6 bases). Read sequence stops 3 residues before the CDR3 end, and the germline J gene provides the missing end. The CDR3 covers 16 residues. Deletions cut 0 bases from V and 4 bases from J, with 16 bases between. Germline V lookup: CDR1 SGHRS, CDR2 YFSETQ.

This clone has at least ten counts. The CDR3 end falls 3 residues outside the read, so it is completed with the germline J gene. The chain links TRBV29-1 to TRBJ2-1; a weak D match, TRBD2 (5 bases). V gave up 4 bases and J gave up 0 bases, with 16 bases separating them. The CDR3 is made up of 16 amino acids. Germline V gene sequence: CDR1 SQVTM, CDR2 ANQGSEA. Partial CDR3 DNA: TGCAGCGTTGGTTTTACTAGAGGAAGCTCCTACAATGAG. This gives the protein CSVGFTRGSSYNE. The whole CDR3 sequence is CSVGFTRGSSYNEQFF.

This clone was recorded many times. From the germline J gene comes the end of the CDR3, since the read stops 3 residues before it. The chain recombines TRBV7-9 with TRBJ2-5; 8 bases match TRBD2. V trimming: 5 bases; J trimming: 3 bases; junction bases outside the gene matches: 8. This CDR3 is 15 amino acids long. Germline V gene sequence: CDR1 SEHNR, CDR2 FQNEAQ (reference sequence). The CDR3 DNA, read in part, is TGTGCCAGCAGCCGTACTACGGGGGGGGAAGAGACC. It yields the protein CASSRTTGGEET. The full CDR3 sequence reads CASSRTTGGEETQYF.

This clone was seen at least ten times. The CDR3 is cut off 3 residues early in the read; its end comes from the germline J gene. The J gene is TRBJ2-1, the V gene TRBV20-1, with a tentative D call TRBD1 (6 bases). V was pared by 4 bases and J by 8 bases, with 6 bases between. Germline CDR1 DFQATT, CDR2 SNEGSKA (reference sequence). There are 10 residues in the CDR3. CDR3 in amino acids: CSAKGDEQFF. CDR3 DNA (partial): TGCAGTGCTAAGGGGGATGAG.

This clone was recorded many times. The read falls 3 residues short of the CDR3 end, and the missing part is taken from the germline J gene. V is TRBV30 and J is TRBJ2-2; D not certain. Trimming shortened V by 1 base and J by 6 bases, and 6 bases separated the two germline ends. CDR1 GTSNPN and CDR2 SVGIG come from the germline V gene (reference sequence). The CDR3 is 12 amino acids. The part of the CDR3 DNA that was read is TGTGCCTGGAGTGAGGGTTCCGGGGAG. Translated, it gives CAWSEGSGE. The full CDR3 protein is CAWSEGSGELFF.

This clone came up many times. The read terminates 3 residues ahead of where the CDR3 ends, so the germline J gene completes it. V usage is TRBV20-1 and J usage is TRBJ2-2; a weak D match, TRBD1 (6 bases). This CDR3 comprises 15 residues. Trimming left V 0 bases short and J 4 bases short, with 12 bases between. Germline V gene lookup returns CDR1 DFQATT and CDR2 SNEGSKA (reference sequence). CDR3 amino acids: CSARDTGSGTGELFF. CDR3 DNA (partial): TGCAGTGCTAGAGACACAGGGTCGGGCACCGGGGAG.

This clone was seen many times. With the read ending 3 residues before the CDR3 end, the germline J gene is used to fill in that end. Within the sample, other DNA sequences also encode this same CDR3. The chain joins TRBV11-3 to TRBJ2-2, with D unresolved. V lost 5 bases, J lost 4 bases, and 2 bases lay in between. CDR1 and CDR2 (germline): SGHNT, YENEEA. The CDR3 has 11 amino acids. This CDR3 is CASSRTGELFF. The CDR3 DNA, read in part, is TGTGCCAGCAGCCGCACCGGGGAG.

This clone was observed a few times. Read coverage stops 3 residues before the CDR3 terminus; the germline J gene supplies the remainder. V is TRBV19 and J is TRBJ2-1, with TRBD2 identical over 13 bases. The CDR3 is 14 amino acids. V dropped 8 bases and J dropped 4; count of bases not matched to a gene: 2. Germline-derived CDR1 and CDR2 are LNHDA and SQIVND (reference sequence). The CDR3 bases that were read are TGTGCCAGTTTGGGACTAGCGGGGTACAATGAG. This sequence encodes CASLGLAGYNE. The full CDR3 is CASLGLAGYNEQFF.

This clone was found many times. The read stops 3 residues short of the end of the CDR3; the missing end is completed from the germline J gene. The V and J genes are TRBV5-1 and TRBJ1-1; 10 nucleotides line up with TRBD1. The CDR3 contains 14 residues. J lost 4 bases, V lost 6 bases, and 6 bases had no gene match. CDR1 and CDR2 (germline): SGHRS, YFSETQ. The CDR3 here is CASNRGTGATEAFF. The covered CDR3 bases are TGCGCCAGCAACAGAGGGACAGGGGCCACTGAA.

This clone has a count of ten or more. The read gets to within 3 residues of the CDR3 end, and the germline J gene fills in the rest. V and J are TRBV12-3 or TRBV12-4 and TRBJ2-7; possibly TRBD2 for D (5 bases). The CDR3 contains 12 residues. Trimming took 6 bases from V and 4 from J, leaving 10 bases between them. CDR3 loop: CASSVTGYEQYF. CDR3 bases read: TGTGCCAGCAGCGTAACGGGGTACGAG.

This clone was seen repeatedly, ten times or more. CDR3 DNA, as far as it was read: TGTGCCAGCAGGTTCCAGAGGGGTGTCCGGCAGCCC. It is translated as CASRFQRGVRQP. The whole CDR3 reads CASRFQRGVRQPQHF. The rearrangement joins TRBV2 to TRBJ1-5, with D possibly being TRBD1 (5 bases). The read ends 3 residues early relative to the CDR3; the germline J gene fills the gap. Deletions cut 6 bases from V and 7 bases from J, with 19 bases between. CDR1 and CDR2 from the germline V gene are SNHLY and FYNNEI. The CDR3 has 15 residues.

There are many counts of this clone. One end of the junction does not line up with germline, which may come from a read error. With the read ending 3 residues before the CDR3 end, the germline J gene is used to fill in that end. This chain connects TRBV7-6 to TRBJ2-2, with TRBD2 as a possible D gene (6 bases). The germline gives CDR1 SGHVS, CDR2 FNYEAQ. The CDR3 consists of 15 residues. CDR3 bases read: TGTGCCAGCAGCGCCCGCCCAGGGTTTGCCGGGGGG. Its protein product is CASSARPGFAGG. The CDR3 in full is CASSARPGFAGGLFF.

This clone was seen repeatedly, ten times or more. The sequenced part of the CDR3 DNA is TGTGCCAGCAGCCCGACAGGGGGAAACTATGGC. Amino acid sequence: CASSPTGGNYG. The entire CDR3 protein is CASSPTGGNYGYTF. This chain uses TRBV12-3 or TRBV12-4 with TRBJ1-2; 9 bases match TRBD1. The read terminates 3 residues before the CDR3 end, so the remaining end is supplied by the germline J gene. With V trimmed by 6 bases and J by 2 bases, 4 bases remained unmatched. The CDR3 contains 14 residues.

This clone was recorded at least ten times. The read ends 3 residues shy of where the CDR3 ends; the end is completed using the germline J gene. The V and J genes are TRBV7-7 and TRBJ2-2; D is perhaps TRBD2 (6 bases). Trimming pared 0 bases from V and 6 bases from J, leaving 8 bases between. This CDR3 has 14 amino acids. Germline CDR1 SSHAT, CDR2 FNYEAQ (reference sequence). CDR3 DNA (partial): TGTGCCAGCAGCTTAGCGGGACTGCCCGGGGAG. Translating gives CASSLAGLPGE. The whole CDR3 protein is CASSLAGLPGELFF.